This TCR beta chain was sequenced for a study of glioma-infiltrating T cells. The germline gives CDR1 MDHEN, CDR2 SYDVKM. The CDR3 runs 14 residues. The count of this clonotype is one. The junction and the germline gene differ at one end; a read error may be behind it. Amplification of TCR alpha and beta CDR3 regions from RNA used iRepertoire nested multiplex PCR. TCRdb passed the multiplex PCR reads through MiXCR, listing each CDR3 protein once. The sample holds around 190,000 distinct CDR3 sequences, approximately 30% seen once. Sequenced material: glioma tissue, nonneoplastic brain tissue, or PBMCs (not recorded which). The origin of this receptor is a human donor with low-grade glioma or glioblastoma, undergoing nonglioma brain surgery, or in good health (not recorded which). This rearrangement joins TRBV28 to TRBJ1-4; TRBD1 aligns across 8 bases. CDR3 sequence reads: CASSIQGEDEKLVF. For the CDR3, the DNA is TGTGCCAGCAGTATACAGGGGGAGGATGAAAAACTGGTTTTT.